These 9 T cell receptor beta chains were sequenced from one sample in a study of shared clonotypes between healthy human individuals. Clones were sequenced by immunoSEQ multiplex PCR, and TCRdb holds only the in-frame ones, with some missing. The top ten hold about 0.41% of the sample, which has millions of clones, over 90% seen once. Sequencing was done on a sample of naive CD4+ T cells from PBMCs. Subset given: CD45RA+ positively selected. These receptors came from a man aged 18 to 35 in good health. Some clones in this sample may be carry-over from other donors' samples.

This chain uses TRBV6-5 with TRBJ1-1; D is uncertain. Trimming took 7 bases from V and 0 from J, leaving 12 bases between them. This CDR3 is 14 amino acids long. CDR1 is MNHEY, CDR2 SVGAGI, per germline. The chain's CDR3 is CASTPSGLNTEAFF. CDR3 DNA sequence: TGTGCCAGCACCCCCAGCGGACTGAACACTGAAGCTTTCTTT.

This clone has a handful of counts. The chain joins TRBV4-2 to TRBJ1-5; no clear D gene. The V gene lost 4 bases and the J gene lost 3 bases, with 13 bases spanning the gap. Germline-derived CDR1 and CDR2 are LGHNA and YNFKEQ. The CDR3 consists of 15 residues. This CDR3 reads CASSPNSGVNQPQHF. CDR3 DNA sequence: TGTGCCAGCAGCCCCAACAGCGGGGTCAATCAGCCCCAGCATTTT.

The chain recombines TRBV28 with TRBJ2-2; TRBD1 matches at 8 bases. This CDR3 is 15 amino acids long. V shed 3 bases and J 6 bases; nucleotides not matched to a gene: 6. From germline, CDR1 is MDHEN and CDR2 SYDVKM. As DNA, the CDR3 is TGTGCCAGCAGTTTTACAGGGGGGCGGGCCGGGGAGCTGTTTTTT. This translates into CASSFTGGRAGELFF.

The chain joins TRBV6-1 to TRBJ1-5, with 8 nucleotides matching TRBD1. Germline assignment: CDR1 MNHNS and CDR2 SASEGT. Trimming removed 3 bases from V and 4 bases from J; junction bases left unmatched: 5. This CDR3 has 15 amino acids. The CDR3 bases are TGTGCCAGCAGTGACGTCAGGGGGCCAAATCAGCCCCAGCATTTT. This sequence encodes CASSDVRGPNQPQHF.

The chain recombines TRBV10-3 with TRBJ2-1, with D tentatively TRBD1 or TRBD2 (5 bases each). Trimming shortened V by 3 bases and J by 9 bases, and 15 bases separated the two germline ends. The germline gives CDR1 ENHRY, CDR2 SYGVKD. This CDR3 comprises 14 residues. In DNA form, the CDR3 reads TGTGCCATCAGTGAAAGCCAGGGAGTCGGTGAGCAGTTCTTC. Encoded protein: CAISESQGVGEQFF.

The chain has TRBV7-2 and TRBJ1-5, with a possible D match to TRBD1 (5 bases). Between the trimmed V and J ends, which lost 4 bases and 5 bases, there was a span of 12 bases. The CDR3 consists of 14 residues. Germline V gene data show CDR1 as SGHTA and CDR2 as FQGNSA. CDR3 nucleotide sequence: TGTGCCAGCAGCTGGAGGGGCAACGATCAGCCCCAGCATTTT. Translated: CASSWRGNDQPQHF.

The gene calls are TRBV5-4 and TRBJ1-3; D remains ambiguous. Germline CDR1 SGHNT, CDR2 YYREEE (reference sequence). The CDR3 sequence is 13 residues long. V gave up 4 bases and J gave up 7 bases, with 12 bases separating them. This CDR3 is CASSILDGNTIYF. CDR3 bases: TGTGCCAGCAGCATACTGGATGGGAACACCATATATTTT.

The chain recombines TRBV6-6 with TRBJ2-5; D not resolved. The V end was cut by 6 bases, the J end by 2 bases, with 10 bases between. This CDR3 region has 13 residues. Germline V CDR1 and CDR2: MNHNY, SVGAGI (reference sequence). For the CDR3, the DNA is TGTGCCAGCAGGCTCGGGCCACAAGAGACCCAGTACTTC. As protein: CASRLGPQETQYF.

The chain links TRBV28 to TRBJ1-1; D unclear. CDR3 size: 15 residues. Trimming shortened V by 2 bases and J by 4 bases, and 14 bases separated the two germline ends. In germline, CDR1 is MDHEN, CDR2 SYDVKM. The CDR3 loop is CASSLDPVRSTEAFF. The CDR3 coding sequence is TGTGCCAGCAGTTTAGATCCAGTCCGGAGCACTGAAGCTTTCTTT.